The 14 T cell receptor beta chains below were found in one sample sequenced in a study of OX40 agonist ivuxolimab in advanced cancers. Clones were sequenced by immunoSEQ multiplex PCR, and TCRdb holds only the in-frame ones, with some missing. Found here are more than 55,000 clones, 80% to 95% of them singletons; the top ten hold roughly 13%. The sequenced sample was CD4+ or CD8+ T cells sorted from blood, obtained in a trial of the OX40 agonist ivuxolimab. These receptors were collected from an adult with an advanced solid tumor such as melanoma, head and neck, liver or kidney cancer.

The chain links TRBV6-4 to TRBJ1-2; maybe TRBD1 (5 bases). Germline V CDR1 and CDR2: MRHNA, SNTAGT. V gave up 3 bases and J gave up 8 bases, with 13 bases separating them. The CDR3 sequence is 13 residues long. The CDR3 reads CASSDGTPEGYTF. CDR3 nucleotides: TGTGCCAGCAGTGATGGGACGCCGGAGGGCTACACCTTC.

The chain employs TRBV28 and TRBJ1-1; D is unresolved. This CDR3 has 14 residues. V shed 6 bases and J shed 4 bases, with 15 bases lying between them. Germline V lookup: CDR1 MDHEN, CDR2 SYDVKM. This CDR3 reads CASSPPVGITEAFF. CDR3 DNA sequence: TGTGCCAGCAGCCCCCCCGTTGGTATCACTGAAGCTTTCTTT.

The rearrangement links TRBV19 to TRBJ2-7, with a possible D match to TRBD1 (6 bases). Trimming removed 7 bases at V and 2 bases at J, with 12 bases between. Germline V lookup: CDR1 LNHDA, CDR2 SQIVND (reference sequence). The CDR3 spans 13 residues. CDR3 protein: CASTQGPTYEQYF. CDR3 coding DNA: TGTGCCAGTACACAGGGACCCACCTACGAGCAGTACTTC.

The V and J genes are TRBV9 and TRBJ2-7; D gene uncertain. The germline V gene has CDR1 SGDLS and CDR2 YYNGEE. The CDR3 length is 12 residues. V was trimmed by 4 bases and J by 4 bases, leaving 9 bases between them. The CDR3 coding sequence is TGTGCCAGCAGCTCCAACACGTACGAGCAGTACTTC. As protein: CASSSNTYEQYF. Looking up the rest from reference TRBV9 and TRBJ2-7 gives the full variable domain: DSGVTQTPKHLITATGQRVTLRCSPRSGDLSVYWYQQSLDQGLQFLIQYYNGEERAKGNILERFSAQQFPDLHSELNLSSLELGDSALYFCASSSNTYEQYFGPGTRLTVT.

The CDR3 reads CASSILGTSGQYNEQFF. The CDR3 nucleotides read TGTGCCAGTAGTATCCTCGGGACTAGCGGGCAGTACAATGAGCAGTTCTTC. The chain links TRBV19 to TRBJ2-1; 12 bases fit TRBD2. Germline loops: CDR1 LNHDA, CDR2 SQIVND (reference sequence). V gave up 3 bases and J gave up 4 bases; unmatched junction bases: 7. This CDR3 comprises 17 residues.

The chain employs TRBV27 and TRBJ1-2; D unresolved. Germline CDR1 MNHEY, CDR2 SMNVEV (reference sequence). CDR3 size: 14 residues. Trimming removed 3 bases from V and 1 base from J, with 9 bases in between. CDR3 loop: CASSFSGFNYGYTF. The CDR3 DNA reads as TGTGCCAGCAGTTTCAGCGGTTTTAACTATGGCTACACCTTC.

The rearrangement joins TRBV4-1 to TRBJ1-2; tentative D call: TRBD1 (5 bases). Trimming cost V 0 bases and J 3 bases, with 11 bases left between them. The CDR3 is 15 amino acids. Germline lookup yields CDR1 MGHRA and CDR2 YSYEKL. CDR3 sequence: CASSQDRGGDYGYTF. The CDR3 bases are TGCGCCAGCAGCCAAGATCGTGGGGGAGACTATGGCTACACCTTC.

CDR3 in amino acids: CASSFGTGELFF. The CDR3 nucleotides are TGTGCCAGCAGCTTCGGGACTGGGGAGCTGTTTTTT. The rearrangement uses TRBV11-3 and TRBJ2-2, with a tentative D call TRBD2 (6 bases). V lost 3 bases and J 8 bases, leaving 7 bases between the germline ends. The CDR3 consists of 12 residues. Germline V gene data show CDR1 as SGHNT and CDR2 as YENEEA.

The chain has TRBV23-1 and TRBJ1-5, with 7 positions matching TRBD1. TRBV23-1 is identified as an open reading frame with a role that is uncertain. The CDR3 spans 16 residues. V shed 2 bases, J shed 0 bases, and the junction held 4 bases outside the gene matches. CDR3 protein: CASSQKGQDSNQPQHF. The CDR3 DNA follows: TGCGCCAGCAGTCAAAAAGGACAGGATAGCAATCAGCCCCAGCATTTT.

CDR3 loop: CASSFPSGGVADTQYF. The DNA for the CDR3 is TGTGCCAGCAGCTTCCCCAGCGGGGGGGTTGCAGATACGCAGTATTTT. The chain carries TRBV13 and TRBJ2-3; 10 bases are a match to TRBD2. From germline, CDR1 is PRHDT and CDR2 FYEKMQ (reference sequence). The junction had 7 bases not matched to a gene; V was cut back by 3 bases and J by 4 bases. The CDR3 has 16 residues.

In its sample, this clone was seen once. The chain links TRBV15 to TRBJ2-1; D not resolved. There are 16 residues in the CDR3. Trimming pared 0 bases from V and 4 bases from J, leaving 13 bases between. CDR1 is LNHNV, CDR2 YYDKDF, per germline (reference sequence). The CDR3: CATSRDESAWYNEQFF. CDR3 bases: TGTGCCACCAGCAGAGATGAAAGCGCGTGGTACAATGAGCAGTTCTTC.

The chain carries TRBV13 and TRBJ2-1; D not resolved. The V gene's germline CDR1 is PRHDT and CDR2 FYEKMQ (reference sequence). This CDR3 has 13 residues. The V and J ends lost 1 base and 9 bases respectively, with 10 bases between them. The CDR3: CASSLEVGGEQFF. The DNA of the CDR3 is TGTGCCAGCAGCTTAGAGGTGGGTGGTGAGCAGTTCTTC.

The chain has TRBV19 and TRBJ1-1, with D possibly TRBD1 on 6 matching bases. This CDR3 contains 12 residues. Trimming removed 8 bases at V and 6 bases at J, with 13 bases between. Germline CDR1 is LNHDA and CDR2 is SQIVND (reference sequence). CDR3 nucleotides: TGTGCCAGTGCGATAGGGGGGGCTGAAGCTTTCTTT. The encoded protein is CASAIGGAEAFF.

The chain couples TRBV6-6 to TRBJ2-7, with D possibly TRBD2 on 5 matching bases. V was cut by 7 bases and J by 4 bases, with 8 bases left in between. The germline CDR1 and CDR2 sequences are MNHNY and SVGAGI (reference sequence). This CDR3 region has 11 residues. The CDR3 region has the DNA TGTGCCAGCAACAGCGGATACGAGCAGTACTTC. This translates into CASNSGYEQYF.